Presented here are 10 T cell receptor beta chains from one specimen sequenced in a study of blood T cells in healthy people across ages. It was with a sample-barcoded 5' primer and a J-beta primer mix that a second PCR of roughly 7 to 12 cycles was run. One entry per CDR3 protein results from TCRdb running MiXCR on the 5' RACE reads. The repertoire has 1,300,000 or so distinct CDR3 sequences, almost 60% of them found once; the top ten carry 6.7%. The sample was blood. The receptor set was obtained from a man aged 18 to 29 in good health.

V usage is TRBV10-2 and J usage is TRBJ2-7, with D hard to call. V lost 4 bases and J lost 2, with 6 bases in between. The CDR3 runs 12 residues. CDR1 and CDR2 (germline): WSHSY, SAAADI. The CDR3 loop reads CASSAGPYEQYF. CDR3 nucleotide sequence: TGCGCCAGCAGTGCTGGGCCCTACGAGCAGTACTTC.

DNA for the CDR3: TGTGCCACCAGCACCCGGGACACCGAAGAGACCCAGTACTTC. Its protein is CATSTRDTEETQYF. V gene TRBV15 combines with J gene TRBJ2-5; the D gene is possibly TRBD1 (6 bases). V shed 4 bases and J shed 3 bases, with 12 bases lying between them. From germline, CDR1 is LNHNV and CDR2 YYDKDF (reference sequence). The CDR3 contains 14 residues.

This clonotype appeared once. The missing conserved phenylalanine or tryptophan at the end of this CDR3 makes a read error likely. This sequence joins TRBV27 and TRBJ2-7; no reliable D call. V dropped 5 bases and J dropped 4 bases, with 12 bases sitting between them. This CDR3 has 13 amino acids. The germline CDR1 and CDR2 sequences are MNHEY and SMNVEV (reference sequence). The DNA for the CDR3 is TGTGCCAGCAGTCCCTCGGATTTATACGAGCAGTACCTC. It translates to CASSPSDLYEQYL.

This rearrangement joins TRBV29-1 to TRBJ1-1; possible D gene TRBD1, 6 bases. The CDR3 extends over 13 amino acids. Between the trimmed V and J ends, which lost 8 bases and 1 base, there was a span of 14 bases. Germline values: CDR1 SQVTM, CDR2 ANQGSEA. In nucleotides, the CDR3 is TGCAGCTCGGACCAGGACAGGAACACTGAAGCTTTCTTT. It yields the protein CSSDQDRNTEAFF. Based on the CDR3 plus reference TRBV29-1 and TRBJ1-1, the full variable domain is SAVISQKPSRDICQRGTSLTIQCQVDSQVTMMFWYRQQPGQSLTLIATANQGSEATYESGFVIDKFPISRPNLTFSTLTVSNMSPEDSSIYLCSSDQDRNTEAFFGQGTRLTVV.

The rearrangement uses TRBV15 and TRBJ2-5, with 8 bases aligning to TRBD1. The DNA end lines up better with TRBJ2-7; the J call may be wrong. The CDR3 extends over 15 amino acids. The germline V gene encodes CDR1 LNHNV and CDR2 YYDKDF (reference sequence). CDR3 nucleotides: TGTGCCACCAGCATGGTCGGGACAGGTGGCTACGAGCAGTACTTC. Translation gives CATSMVGTGGYEQYF.

The chain carries TRBV5-1 and TRBJ2-1; TRBD1 aligns across 7 bases. Per the germline V gene, CDR1 is SGHRS and CDR2 is YFSETQ. V lost 4 bases, J lost 8 bases, and 9 bases stayed unmatched. The CDR3 runs to 14 residues. CDR3 protein: CASSPGQESDEQFF. CDR3 sequence (DNA): TGCGCCAGCAGCCCTGGACAGGAGAGCGATGAGCAGTTCTTC. Variable domain in full (rest from reference TRBV5-1 and TRBJ2-1): KAGVTQTPRYLIKTRGQQVTLSCSPISGHRSVSWYQQTPGQGLQFLFEYFSETQRNKGNFPGRFSGRQFSNSRSEMNVSTLELGDSALYLCASSPGQESDEQFFGPGTRLTVL.

V usage is TRBV10-2 and J usage is TRBJ2-1; 11 bases fit TRBD1. V shed 3 bases, J shed 10 bases, and the junction held 5 bases outside the gene matches. Germline V gene sequence: CDR1 WSHSY, CDR2 SAAADI. The CDR3 spans 14 residues. CDR3 DNA: TGCGCCAGCAGTGACCGGGGACAGGGGGACGAGCAGTTCTTC. Translating gives CASSDRGQGDEQFF.

The V call is TRBV2, the J call TRBJ2-7; D is perhaps TRBD2 (5 bases). The germline V and J ends were trimmed by 7 bases and 0 bases, with 10 bases remaining between them. The CDR3 length is 13 residues. CDR1 is SNHLY and CDR2 is FYNNEI in the germline V gene. The CDR3 loop is CASKRTGSYEQYF. DNA for the CDR3: TGTGCCAGCAAACGGACTGGCTCCTACGAGCAGTACTTC. Filled out from reference TRBV2 and TRBJ2-7, the complete variable domain reads EPEVTQTPSHQVTQMGQEVILRCVPISNHLYFYWYRQILGQKVEFLVSFYNNEISEKSEIFDDQFSVERPDGSNFTLKIRSTKLEDSAMYFCASKRTGSYEQYFGPGTRLTVT.

This chain joins TRBV11-2 and TRBJ2-7, with D uncertain. This CDR3 spans 18 amino acids. The V end lost 3 bases, the J end lost 6 bases, and 27 bases lay between the germline ends. Looked up from germline, CDR1 is SGHAT and CDR2 is FQNNGV. CDR3 in amino acids: CASSLVLILRVGLSEQYF. CDR3 DNA: TGTGCCAGCAGCTTGGTCCTCATTCTCCGGGTCGGGTTGTCCGAGCAGTACTTC.

This rearrangement joins TRBV4-3 to TRBJ2-6; 10 nucleotides match TRBD1. Germline lookup yields CDR1 LGHNA and CDR2 YSLEER. V lost 3 bases, J lost 1 base, and 6 bases stayed unmatched. CDR3 size: 18 residues. CDR3 bases: TGCGCCAGCAGCCAGACCGGGACAGGGGTGTCTGGGGCCAACGTCCTGACTTTC. Translated, it gives CASSQTGTGVSGANVLTF.